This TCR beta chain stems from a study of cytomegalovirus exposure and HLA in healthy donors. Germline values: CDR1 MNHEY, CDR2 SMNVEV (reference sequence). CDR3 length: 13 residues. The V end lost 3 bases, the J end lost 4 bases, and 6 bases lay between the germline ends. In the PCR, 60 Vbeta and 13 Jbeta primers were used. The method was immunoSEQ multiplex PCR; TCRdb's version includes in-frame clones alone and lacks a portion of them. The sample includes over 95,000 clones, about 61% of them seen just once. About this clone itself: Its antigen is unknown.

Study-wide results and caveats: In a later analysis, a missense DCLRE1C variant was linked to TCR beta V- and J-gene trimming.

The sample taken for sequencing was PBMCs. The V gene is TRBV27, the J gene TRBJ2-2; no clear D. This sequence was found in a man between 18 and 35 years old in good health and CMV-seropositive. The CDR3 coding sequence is TGTGCCAGCAGTTTTTCGGGCACCGGGGAGCTGTTTTTT. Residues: CASSFSGTGELFF.